These 26 T cell receptor beta chains were all obtained from the same sample, sequenced in a study of shared clonotypes between healthy human individuals. Profiled with immunoSEQ multiplex PCR; TCRdb holds only in-frame clones, not every one. Here the sample spans some 2.1 million clones, 95% being singletons. Sequencing was performed on naive CD4+ T cells sorted from blood. The subset is: CD45RA+ positively selected. Every receptor here comes from a man aged 18 to 30 in good health.

The chain employs TRBV7-8 and TRBJ2-3; 16 bases align to TRBD2. The V segment lost 4 bases and the J segment 7 bases; nucleotides outside the gene matches: 5. The CDR3 covers 16 residues. Germline assignment: CDR1 SGHVS and CDR2 FQNEAQ. CDR3 nucleotides: TGTGCCAGCAGCTACGGGACTAGCGGGGGGGTAAATACGCAGTATTTT. This translates into CASSYGTSGGVNTQYF. Variable domain in full (rest from reference TRBV7-8 and TRBJ2-3): GAGVSQSPRYKVAKRGQDVALRCDPISGHVSLFWYQQALGQGPEFLTYFQNEAQLDKSGLPSDRFFAERPEGSVSTLKIQRTQQEDSAVYLCASSYGTSGGVNTQYFGPGTRLTVL.

The CDR3 sequence: CASSLAGTNTQETQYF. CDR3 nucleotide sequence: TGTGCCAGCAGCTTAGCGGGGACCAATACGCAAGAGACCCAGTACTTC. The chain is built from TRBV7-2 and TRBJ2-5, with D tentatively TRBD1 or TRBD2 (5 bases each). Trimming took off 0 bases at V and 2 bases at J, with 13 bases between the two ends. Per the germline V gene, CDR1 is SGHTA and CDR2 is FQGNSA. The CDR3 is made up of 16 amino acids.

The genes are TRBV5-4 and TRBJ1-2; D gene ambiguous. The CDR3 length is 14 residues. Germline loops: CDR1 SGHNT, CDR2 YYREEE (reference sequence). The V end was cut by 4 bases, the J end by 1 base, with 11 bases between. CDR3 region: CASSSSDGNYGYTF. CDR3 in DNA: TGTGCCAGCAGCAGCTCGGACGGTAACTATGGCTACACCTTC.

This chain links TRBV5-4 with TRBJ2-3; D is unresolved. Germline lookup yields CDR1 SGHNT and CDR2 YYREEE (reference sequence). The length of the CDR3 is 17 residues. Trimming pared 2 bases from V and 0 bases from J, leaving 16 bases between. The DNA for the CDR3 is TGTGCCAGCAGCTTTATCGGAAGGCCTACTAGCACAGATACGCAGTATTTT. Amino acids: CASSFIGRPTSTDTQYF. Full variable domain (rest looked up from reference TRBV5-4 and TRBJ2-3): ETGVTQSPTHLIKTRGQQVTLRCSSQSGHNTVSWYQQALGQGPQFIFQYYREEENGRGNFPPRFSGLQFPNYSSELNVNALELDDSALYLCASSFIGRPTSTDTQYFGPGTRLTVL.

This clone was detected many times. This sample includes further DNA sequences coding for the same CDR3. The chain couples TRBV4-1 to TRBJ2-2, with 7 nucleotides matching TRBD2. The junction had 4 bases not matched to a gene; V was cut back by 3 bases and J by 3 bases. Looked up from germline, CDR1 is MGHRA and CDR2 is YSYEKL. The CDR3 is made up of 15 amino acids. CDR3 bases: TGCGCCAGCAGCCACGCGGGAGACTACACCGGGGAGCTGTTTTTT. It codes for CASSHAGDYTGELFF.

This chain uses TRBV9 with TRBJ2-1; 9 bases fit TRBD1. CDR1 is SGDLS and CDR2 is YYNGEE in the germline V gene. CDR3 size: 15 residues. V gave up 0 bases and J gave up 7 bases; unmatched junction bases: 5. The CDR3 nucleotides are TGTGCCAGCAGCGTAGGAGACAGGGGGTGGAATGAGCAGTTCTTC. It specifies CASSVGDRGWNEQFF.

J is TRBJ1-4 and V is TRBV21-1; the D call in the table, TRBD1, was not verified against the DNA. TRBV21-1 is labeled a pseudogene. The CDR3 has 12 amino acids. CDR3 nucleotides: TGTGCCAGCGGGACAGGGCCTGAAAAACTGTTTTTT. Protein: CASGTGPEKLFF.

V and J are TRBV2 and TRBJ2-3, with 7 bases fitting TRBD1. CDR1 and CDR2 from the germline V gene are SNHLY and FYNNEI. V gave up 11 bases and J gave up 2 bases; unmatched junction bases: 10. This CDR3 contains 14 residues. The CDR3 bases are TGTGCCGACTCGAGGGACAGAGCCACAGATACGCAGTATTTT. Encoded protein: CADSRDRATDTQYF.

J is TRBJ2-2 and V is TRBV7-8; 8 bases line up with TRBD2. There are 13 residues in the CDR3. Germline V gives CDR1 SGHVS, CDR2 FQNEAQ. The V and J ends lost 9 bases and 6 bases, in that order; junction bases with no gene match: 6. As DNA, the CDR3 is TGTGCCAGTACCGTCGGGGGGGCCGGGGAGCTGTTTTTT. It encodes CASTVGGAGELFF.

This sequence joins TRBV30 and TRBJ1-1, with D hard to call. V was pared by 0 bases and J by 0 bases, with 11 bases between. There are 15 residues in the CDR3. The germline V gene encodes CDR1 GTSNPN and CDR2 SVGIG (reference sequence). The CDR3 reads CAWSVRRTVNTEAFF. The CDR3 bases are TGTGCCTGGAGTGTACGAAGGACCGTGAACACTGAAGCTTTCTTT.

A remark on this clone: Other nucleotide sequences in the sample specify the same CDR3. The rearrangement links TRBV5-1 to TRBJ1-6; D perhaps matches TRBD1 (6 bases). The V end lost 0 bases, the J end lost 5 bases, and 9 bases lay between the germline ends. The CDR3 has 15 residues. Germline assignment: CDR1 SGHRS and CDR2 YFSETQ. The chain's CDR3 is CASSLDRANNSPLHF. The DNA of the CDR3 is TGCGCCAGCAGCTTGGACAGGGCCAATAATTCACCCCTCCACTTT. Supplemented by reference TRBV5-1 and TRBJ1-6, the full variable domain reads KAGVTQTPRYLIKTRGQQVTLSCSPISGHRSVSWYQQTPGQGLQFLFEYFSETQRNKGNFPGRFSGRQFSNSRSEMNVSTLELGDSALYLCASSLDRANNSPLHFGNGTRLTVT.

The chain uses TRBV2 and TRBJ2-2; a weak D match, TRBD2 (5 bases). Germline CDR1 is SNHLY and CDR2 is FYNNEI. Trimming left V 7 bases short and J 0 bases short, with 12 bases between. The CDR3 has 15 residues. The DNA for the CDR3 is TGTGCCAGCACGAGGACTCCTCCGAACACCGGGGAGCTGTTTTTT. Translated, it gives CASTRTPPNTGELFF.

V usage is TRBV6-4 and J usage is TRBJ1-1; D uncertain. This CDR3 region has 14 residues. Germline CDR1 reads MRHNA; CDR2 reads SNTAGT. V was clipped by 3 bases and J by 2 bases, with 10 bases between them. The chain's CDR3 is CASSETSFNTEAFF. In nucleotides, the CDR3 is TGTGCCAGCAGTGAGACAAGTTTTAACACTGAAGCTTTCTTT.

The rearrangement uses TRBV15 and TRBJ2-3; D gene ambiguous. The CDR3 has 15 residues. V was pared by 8 bases and J by 1 base, with 16 bases between. Germline CDR1 is LNHNV and CDR2 is YYDKDF (reference sequence). The CDR3 DNA reads as TGTGCCACCGGTAATCGAGGCCGGGGCACAGATACGCAGTATTTT. Translated, it gives CATGNRGRGTDTQYF.

The V gene is TRBV5-1, the J gene TRBJ1-6; 8 bases match TRBD1. V dropped 4 bases and J dropped 5; count of bases not matched to a gene: 5. The CDR3 spans 15 residues. Germline loops: CDR1 SGHRS, CDR2 YFSETQ. The DNA for the CDR3 is TGCGCCAGCAGCACTGACAGGGGACATAATTCACCCCTCCACTTT. This codes for CASSTDRGHNSPLHF.

This clone came up once. This chain connects TRBV4-1 to TRBJ2-7; 8 bases fit TRBD2. V trimming: 4 bases; J trimming: 4 bases; junction bases outside the gene matches: 6. The V gene's germline CDR1 is MGHRA and CDR2 YSYEKL. CDR3 length: 14 residues. The CDR3 here is CASSRPGLEYEQYF. In DNA form, the CDR3 reads TGCGCCAGCAGCCGTCCGGGACTAGAGTACGAGCAGTACTTC.

The chain links TRBV19 to TRBJ1-5; maybe TRBD1 (6 bases). V dropped 10 bases and J dropped 1 base, with 14 bases sitting between them. Germline assignment: CDR1 LNHDA and CDR2 SQIVND (reference sequence). This CDR3 has 14 residues. This CDR3 is CATRRGGSNQPQHF. As DNA, the CDR3 is TGTGCCACGAGAAGGGGGGGAAGCAATCAGCCCCAGCATTTT.

CDR3 in amino acids: CASSSQGSVYTF. The CDR3 nucleotides read TGTGCCAGCAGCTCACAGGGCTCTGTCTACACCTTC. The J gene is TRBJ1-2, the V gene TRBV11-2; D may be TRBD1 (6 bases). Deletions cut 4 bases from V and 10 bases from J, with 13 bases between. Germline V gives CDR1 SGHAT, CDR2 FQNNGV. This CDR3 comprises 12 residues.

The V and J genes are TRBV28 and TRBJ2-1; 7 positions agree with TRBD1. V lost 4 bases, J lost 8 bases, and 8 bases stayed unmatched. CDR1 and CDR2 (germline): MDHEN, SYDVKM. CDR3 length: 14 amino acids. Written as DNA, the CDR3 is TGTGCCAGCAGTTCCGGGACAGAAAGGGATGAGCAGTTCTTC. This codes for CASSSGTERDEQFF.

The rearrangement links TRBV6-6 to TRBJ2-5; D remains unclear. Trimming shortened V by 6 bases and J by 7 bases, and 15 bases separated the two germline ends. This CDR3 spans 13 amino acids. Germline CDR1 MNHNY, CDR2 SVGAGI (reference sequence). The CDR3 DNA reads as TGTGCCAGCAGGATATCCGGCCTCGGGACCCAGTACTTC. Its protein product is CASRISGLGTQYF.

This chain links TRBV6-5 with TRBJ2-2, with 8 bases fitting TRBD2. V trimming: 8 bases; J trimming: 4 bases; junction bases outside the gene matches: 6. Germline V gives CDR1 MNHEY, CDR2 SVGAGI. There are 14 residues in the CDR3. CDR3 bases: TGTGCCAGCCGTCGGAGCGGGAGCACCGGGGAGCTGTTTTTT. It yields the protein CASRRSGSTGELFF.

The genes are TRBV27 and TRBJ1-3, with no clear D. The germline V gene encodes CDR1 MNHEY and CDR2 SMNVEV (reference sequence). Deletions cut 6 bases from V and 4 bases from J, with 13 bases between. The CDR3 is 14 residues long. CDR3 sequence: CASRDGLAGNTIYF. As DNA, the CDR3 is TGTGCCAGCAGGGACGGTCTGGCCGGAAACACCATATATTTT.

The chain carries TRBV12-5 and TRBJ2-7; D is possibly TRBD1 (6 bases). The germline gives CDR1 LGHNT, CDR2 FRNRAP. The length of the CDR3 is 19 residues. V was pared by 2 bases and J by 0 bases, with 23 bases between. CDR3 coding DNA: TGTGCTAGTGGTTTGTCTCTACTTTCGACAGGCCTTAGCTCCTACGAGCAGTACTTC. Translation gives CASGLSLLSTGLSSYEQYF.

Only a few counts were recorded for this clone. This sample includes further DNA sequences coding for the same CDR3. This rearrangement joins TRBV2 to TRBJ1-2, with TRBD1 as a possible D gene (6 bases). Germline-derived CDR1 and CDR2 are SNHLY and FYNNEI. Trimming took 4 bases from V and 4 from J, leaving 10 bases between them. CDR3 length equals 13 residues. CDR3 DNA sequence: TGTGCCAGCAGTGCTGGACAGAGCTATGGCTACACCTTC. Translation: CASSAGQSYGYTF.

This rearrangement joins TRBV28 to TRBJ1-5, with D unresolved. V shed 8 bases and J shed 3 bases, with 8 bases lying between them. This CDR3 contains 12 residues. From germline, CDR1 is MDHEN and CDR2 SYDVKM. The CDR3 is CASLRVNQPQHF. The CDR3 region has the DNA TGTGCCAGCCTCCGGGTCAATCAGCCCCAGCATTTT.

The chain has TRBV25-1 and TRBJ1-2; TRBD1 matches 7 bases. The CDR3 sequence is 16 residues long. V gave up 5 bases and J gave up 0 bases; unmatched junction bases: 9. CDR1 is MGHDK and CDR2 is SYGVNS in the germline V gene. This chain's CDR3 is CASSRGTVLSNYGYTF. In nucleotides, the CDR3 is TGTGCCAGCAGTCGGGGGACAGTCCTATCTAACTATGGCTACACCTTC.